This TCR beta chain was sequenced for a study of T cells in Graves' hyperthyroidism and ophthalmopathy. Study information: Peripheral blood draws took place at initial diagnosis, ahead of any treatment. Whole-study results and caveats: A model using 13 V-J features told ophthalmopathy apart from stable hyperthyroidism.

This CDR3 has 15 amino acids. CDR1 is MRHNA, CDR2 SNTAGT, per germline. Trimming took off 4 bases at V and 0 bases at J, with 10 bases between the two ends. This clonotype was detected only a few times. Its cognate antigen is unknown. RNA transcripts served as the template for amplifying TCR beta CDR3 regions. TCR CDR3 underwent first-round RT-PCR with the HTBI primer set. A single record per CDR3 protein comes from TCRdb applying MiXCR to the multiplex PCR reads. Of 300,000 to 400,000 distinct CDR3 sequences listed, roughly 15% are singletons. Any patient presenting with uncontrolled infection, other autoimmune disease, pregnancy or lactation was left out.

The TCR comes from a woman aged 25-40 years with Graves' ophthalmopathy. The rearrangement uses TRBV6-4 and TRBJ1-5; weak D call: TRBD1 (5 bases). What was sequenced was blood. The CDR3 coding sequence is TGTGCCAGCAGTGTACAGGCAGATAGCAATCAGCCCCAGCATTTT. Translation: CASSVQADSNQPQHF.